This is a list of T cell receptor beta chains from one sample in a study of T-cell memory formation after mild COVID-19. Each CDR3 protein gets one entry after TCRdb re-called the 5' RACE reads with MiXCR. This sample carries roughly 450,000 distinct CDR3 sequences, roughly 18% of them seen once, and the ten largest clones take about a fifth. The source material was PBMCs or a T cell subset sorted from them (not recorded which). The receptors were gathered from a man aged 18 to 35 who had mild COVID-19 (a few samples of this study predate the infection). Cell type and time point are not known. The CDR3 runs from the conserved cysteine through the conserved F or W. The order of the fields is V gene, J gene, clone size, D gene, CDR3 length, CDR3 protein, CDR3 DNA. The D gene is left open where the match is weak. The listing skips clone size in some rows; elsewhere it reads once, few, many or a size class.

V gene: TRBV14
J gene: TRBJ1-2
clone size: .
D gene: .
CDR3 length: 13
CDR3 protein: CASSQPMEGGYTF
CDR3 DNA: TGTGCCAGCAGCCAACCCATGGAAGGGGGCTACACCTTC

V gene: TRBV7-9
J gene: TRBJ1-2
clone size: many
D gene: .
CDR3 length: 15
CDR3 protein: CASSLAADRNYGYTF
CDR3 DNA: TGTGCCAGCAGCTTAGCTGCGGACAGAAACTATGGCTACACCTTC

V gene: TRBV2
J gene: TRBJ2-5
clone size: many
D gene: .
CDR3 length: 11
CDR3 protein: CASSEEETQYF
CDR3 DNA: TGTGCCAGCAGTGAAGAGGAGACCCAGTACTTC

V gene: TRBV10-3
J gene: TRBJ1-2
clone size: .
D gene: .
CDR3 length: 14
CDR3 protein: CAIRDSLGDYGYTF
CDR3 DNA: TGTGCCATCAGAGACTCCTTAGGGGACTATGGCTACACCTTC

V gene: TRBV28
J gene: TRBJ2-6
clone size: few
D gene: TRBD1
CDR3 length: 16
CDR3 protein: CASSPRQGRRANVLTF
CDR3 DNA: TGTGCCAGCAGTCCGCGACAGGGAAGACGGGCCAACGTCCTGACTTTC

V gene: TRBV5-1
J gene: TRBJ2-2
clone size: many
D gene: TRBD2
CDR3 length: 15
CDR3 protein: CASNRDSQRGGELFF
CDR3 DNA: TGCGCCAGCAACCGGGACTCCCAGCGGGGCGGGGAGCTGTTTTTT

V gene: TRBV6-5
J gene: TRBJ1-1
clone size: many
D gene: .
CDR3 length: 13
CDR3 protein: CASSYGGNTEAFF
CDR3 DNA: TGTGCCAGCAGTTATGGGGGGAACACTGAAGCTTTCTTT

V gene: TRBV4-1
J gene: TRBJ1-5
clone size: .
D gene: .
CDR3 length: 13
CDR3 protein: CASSQDIRRERHF
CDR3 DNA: TGCGCCAGCAGCCAAGATATTAGGAGGGAAAGGCATTTT

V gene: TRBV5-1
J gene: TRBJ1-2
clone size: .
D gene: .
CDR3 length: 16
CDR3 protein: CASSSGVSEIDYGYTF
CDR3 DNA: TGCGCCAGCAGCTCAGGGGTTAGCGAAATTGACTATGGCTACACCTTC

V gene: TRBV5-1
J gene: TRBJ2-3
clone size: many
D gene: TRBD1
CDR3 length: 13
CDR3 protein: CASRLQGPDTQYF
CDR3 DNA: TGCGCCAGCAGATTACAGGGGCCAGATACGCAGTATTTT

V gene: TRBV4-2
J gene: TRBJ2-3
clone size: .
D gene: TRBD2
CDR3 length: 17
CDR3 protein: CASSLAGLAISADTQYF
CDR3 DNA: TGTGCCAGCAGCCTGGCGGGACTAGCTATCAGCGCAGATACGCAGTATTTT

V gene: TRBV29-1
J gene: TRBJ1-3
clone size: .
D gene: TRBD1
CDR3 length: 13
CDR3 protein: CSAGQGVENTIYF
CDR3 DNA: TGCAGCGCAGGACAGGGGGTAGAGAACACCATATATTTT

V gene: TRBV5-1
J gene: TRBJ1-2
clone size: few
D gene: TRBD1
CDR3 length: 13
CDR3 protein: CASSSDRDYGYTF
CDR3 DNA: TGCGCCAGCAGCTCCGACAGGGATTATGGCTACACCTTC

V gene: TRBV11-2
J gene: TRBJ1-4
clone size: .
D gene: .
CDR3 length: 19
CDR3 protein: CASSDKAWSMGLSPEKLFF
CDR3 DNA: TGTGCCAGCAGCGACAAGGCTTGGTCGATGGGTTTGTCCCCTGAAAAACTGTTTTTT

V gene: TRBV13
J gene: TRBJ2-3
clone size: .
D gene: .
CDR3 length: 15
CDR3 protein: CASSPGSPETDTQYF
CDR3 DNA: TGTGCCAGCAGCCCCGGCTCCCCGGAGACAGATACGCAGTATTTT

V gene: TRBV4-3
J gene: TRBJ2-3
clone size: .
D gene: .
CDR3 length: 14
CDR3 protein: CASSQDWMADTQYF
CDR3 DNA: TGCGCCAGCAGCCAAGATTGGATGGCAGATACGCAGTATTTT

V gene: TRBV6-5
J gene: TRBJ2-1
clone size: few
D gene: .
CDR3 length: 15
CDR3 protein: CASSYSGLSYNEQFF
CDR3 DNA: TGTGCCAGCAGTTACTCGGGACTTTCCTACAATGAGCAGTTCTTC

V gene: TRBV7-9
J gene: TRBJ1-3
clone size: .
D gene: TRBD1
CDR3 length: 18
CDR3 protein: CASSLTTGRDLTGNTIYF
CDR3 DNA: TGTGCCAGCAGCTTAACGACAGGGAGAGATCTAACTGGAAACACCATATATTTT

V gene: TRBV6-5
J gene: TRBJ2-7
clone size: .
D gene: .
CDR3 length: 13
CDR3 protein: CASRFKGTYEQYF
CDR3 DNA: TGTGCCAGCCGATTTAAAGGGACCTACGAGCAGTACTTC

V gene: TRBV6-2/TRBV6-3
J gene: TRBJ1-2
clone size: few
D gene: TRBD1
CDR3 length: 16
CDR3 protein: CASSASGTGDHYGYTF
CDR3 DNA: TGTGCCAGCAGTGCCTCCGGGACAGGGGACCACTATGGCTACACCTTC

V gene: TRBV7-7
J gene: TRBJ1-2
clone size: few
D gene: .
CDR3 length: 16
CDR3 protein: CASSPLGAGNNYGYTF
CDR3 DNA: TGTGCCAGCAGCCCGCTGGGGGCAGGGAATAACTATGGCTACACCTTC

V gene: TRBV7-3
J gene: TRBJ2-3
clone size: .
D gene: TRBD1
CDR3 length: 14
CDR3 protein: CASSTGQSTDTQYF
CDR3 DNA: TGTGCCAGCAGCACGGGACAGAGCACAGATACGCAGTATTTT

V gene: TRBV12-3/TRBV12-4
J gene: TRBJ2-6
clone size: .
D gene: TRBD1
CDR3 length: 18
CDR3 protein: CASSRGQGARGGANVLTF
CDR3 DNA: TGTGCCAGCAGTCGGGGACAGGGGGCGAGAGGAGGGGCCAACGTCCTGACTTTC

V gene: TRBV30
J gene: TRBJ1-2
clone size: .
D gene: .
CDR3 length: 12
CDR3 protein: CAWRPPNYGYTF
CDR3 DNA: TGTGCCTGGAGACCGCCTAACTATGGCTACACCTTC

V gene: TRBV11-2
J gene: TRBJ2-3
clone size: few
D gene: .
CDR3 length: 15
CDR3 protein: CASSFYRTSTDTQYF
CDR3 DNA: TGTGCCAGCAGCTTTTACAGGACTAGCACAGATACGCAGTATTTT

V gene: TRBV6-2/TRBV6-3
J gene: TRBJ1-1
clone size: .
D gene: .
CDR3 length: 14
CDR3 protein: CASRRTIMNTEAFF
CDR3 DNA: TGTGCCAGCAGGCGCACCATCATGAACACTGAAGCTTTCTTT

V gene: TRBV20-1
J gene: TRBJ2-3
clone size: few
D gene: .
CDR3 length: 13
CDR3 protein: CSGWRGPTDTQYF
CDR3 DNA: TGCAGTGGCTGGCGGGGGCCCACAGATACGCAGTATTTT

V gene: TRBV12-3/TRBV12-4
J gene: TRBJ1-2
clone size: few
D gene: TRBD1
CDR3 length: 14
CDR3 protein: CASSTFDRGYGYTF
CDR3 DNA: TGTGCCAGCAGTACCTTCGACAGGGGCTATGGCTACACCTTC

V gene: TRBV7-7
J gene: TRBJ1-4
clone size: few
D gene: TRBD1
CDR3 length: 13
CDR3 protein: CASAQSGGEKLFF
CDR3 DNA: TGTGCTAGCGCCCAGTCAGGGGGCGAAAAACTGTTTTTT

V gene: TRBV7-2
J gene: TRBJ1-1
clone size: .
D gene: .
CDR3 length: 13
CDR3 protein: CASSELTGTEAFF
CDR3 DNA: TGTGCCAGCAGCGAATTAACGGGGACTGAAGCTTTCTTT

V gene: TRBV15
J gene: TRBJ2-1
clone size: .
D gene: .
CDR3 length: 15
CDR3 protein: CATSPSPLGVNEQFF
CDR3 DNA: TGTGCCACCAGCCCCTCCCCACTGGGGGTCAATGAGCAGTTCTTC

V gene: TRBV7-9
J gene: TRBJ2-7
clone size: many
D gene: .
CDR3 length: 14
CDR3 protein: CASSPRLGSYEQYF
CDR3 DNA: TGTGCCAGCAGCCCCCGGCTGGGCTCCTACGAGCAGTACTTC

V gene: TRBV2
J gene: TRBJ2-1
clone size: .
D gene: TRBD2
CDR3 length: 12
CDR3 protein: CASRGDGTKQFF
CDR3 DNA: TGTGCCAGCAGGGGGGACGGGACTAAGCAGTTCTTC

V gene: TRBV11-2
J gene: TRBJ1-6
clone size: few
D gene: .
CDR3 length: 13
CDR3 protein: CASSLSGDSPLHF
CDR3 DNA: TGTGCCAGCAGCTTATCGGGGGATTCACCCCTCCACTTT

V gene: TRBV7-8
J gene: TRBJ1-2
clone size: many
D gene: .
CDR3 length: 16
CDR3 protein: CASSSAGSTRNYGYTF
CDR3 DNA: TGTGCCAGCAGCTCAGCCGGGTCTACTCGGAACTATGGCTACACCTTC

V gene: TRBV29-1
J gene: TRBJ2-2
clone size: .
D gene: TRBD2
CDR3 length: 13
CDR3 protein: CSVLAALTGELFF
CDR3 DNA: TGCAGCGTACTAGCGGCCCTGACCGGGGAGCTGTTTTTT

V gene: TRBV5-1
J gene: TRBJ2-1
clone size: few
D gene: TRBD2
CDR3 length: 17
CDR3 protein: CASSPGLAGGPYNEQFF
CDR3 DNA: TGCGCCAGCAGCCCGGGACTAGCGGGGGGCCCCTACAATGAGCAGTTCTTC

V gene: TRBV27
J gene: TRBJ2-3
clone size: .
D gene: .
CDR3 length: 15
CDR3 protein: CASSFGPPRTDTQYF
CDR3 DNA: TGTGCCAGCAGTTTTGGCCCCCCGCGCACAGATACGCAGTATTTT

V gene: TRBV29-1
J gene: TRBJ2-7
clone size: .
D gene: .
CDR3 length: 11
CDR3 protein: CSVEEQGWKYF
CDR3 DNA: TGCAGCGTTGAGGAACAGGGATGGAAGTACTTC

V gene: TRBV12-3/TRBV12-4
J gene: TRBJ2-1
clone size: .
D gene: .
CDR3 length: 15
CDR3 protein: CASKQAHSSYNEQFF
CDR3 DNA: TGTGCCAGCAAACAGGCGCACAGCTCCTACAATGAGCAGTTCTTC

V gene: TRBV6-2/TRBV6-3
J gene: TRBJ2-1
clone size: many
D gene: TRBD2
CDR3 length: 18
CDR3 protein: CASSSWTSGGSSYNEQFF
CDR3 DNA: TGTGCCAGCAGTTCCTGGACTAGCGGGGGGAGCTCCTACAATGAGCAGTTCTTC

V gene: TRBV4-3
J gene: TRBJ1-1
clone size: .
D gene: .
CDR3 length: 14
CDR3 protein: CASSQEEGYTEAFF
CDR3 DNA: TGCGCCAGCAGCCAAGAGGAGGGTTACACTGAAGCTTTCTTT